This section outlines one T cell receptor beta chain sequence together with its context. Its antigen remains unknown. The CDR3 is made up of 15 amino acids. Germline lookup yields CDR1 SNHLY and CDR2 FYNNEI. Trimming took 2 bases from V and 1 from J, leaving 8 bases between them. The data originate from a study of T cell responses to AZD1222 COVID-19 vaccine. Overall study results and limits: White British people made up most donors, females outnumbered males, and clonal diversity was possibly underestimated. Spike regions recognized by vaccine-associated CD4 TCRs spanned the protein, led by 160-218 and 743-854. The study identified only five or six AZD1222 recipients as seropositive at baseline.

Generated by immunoSEQ multiplex PCR, the TCRdb table keeps only in-frame clones and is missing some. The repertoire includes over 60,000 clones, roughly 84% of them detected once, and around 24% sits in the top ten. This specimen was peripheral blood, taken on day 0 of AZD1222 vaccination. This TCR derives from an adult in good health. V is TRBV2 and J is TRBJ1-4, with D unclear. CDR3 sequence reads: CASSETPGTNEKLFF. The CDR3 nucleotides are TGTGCCAGCAGTGAAACCCCCGGAACTAATGAAAAACTGTTTTTT. Supplemented by reference TRBV2 and TRBJ1-4, the full variable domain reads EPEVTQTPSHQVTQMGQEVILRCVPISNHLYFYWYRQILGQKVEFLVSFYNNEISEKSEIFDDQFSVERPDGSNFTLKIRSTKLEDSAMYFCASSETPGTNEKLFFGSGTQLSVL.